The 15 T cell receptor beta chains given below trace back to one sample, sequenced in a study of shared clonotypes between healthy human individuals. Here immunoSEQ multiplex PCR was the method, and the copy in TCRdb shows in-frame clones only, minus some. The data contain roughly 2.2 million clones, 85% to 95% of them singletons. Specimen: naive CD4+ T cells from PBMCs. Subset given: CD45RA+ positively selected. The receptor source for this set is a young man in good health. Some clones in this sample may be carry-over from other donors' samples.

This sequence joins TRBV29-1 and TRBJ1-3; D remains ambiguous. V was clipped by 4 bases and J by 3 bases, with 7 bases between them. The CDR3 extends over 12 amino acids. Per the germline V gene, CDR1 is SQVTM and CDR2 is ANQGSEA. Here the CDR3 reads CSVGSNGNTIYF. In DNA, the CDR3 is TGCAGCGTTGGGAGTAATGGAAACACCATATATTTT. The full variable domain, in which reference TRBV29-1 and TRBJ1-3 provide the parts outside the CDR3, is SAVISQKPSRDICQRGTSLTIQCQVDSQVTMMFWYRQQPGQSLTLIATANQGSEATYESGFVIDKFPISRPNLTFSTLTVSNMSPEDSSIYLCSVGSNGNTIYFGEGSWLTVV.

This chain connects TRBV29-1 to TRBJ1-1, with D perhaps matching TRBD1 (5 bases). Germline V gene lookup returns CDR1 SQVTM and CDR2 ANQGSEA. Trimming took off 8 bases at V and 3 bases at J, with 13 bases between the two ends. The CDR3 loop spans 12 amino acids. The CDR3 DNA follows: TGCAGCTCATACGGGGGGGACACTGAAGCTTTCTTT. Amino acid sequence: CSSYGGDTEAFF.

The V and J genes are TRBV28 and TRBJ1-4; tentative D call: TRBD1 (6 bases). V lost 6 bases to trimming and J lost 6 bases, with 17 bases between them. From germline, CDR1 is MDHEN and CDR2 SYDVKM. The CDR3 is made up of 15 amino acids. The CDR3 region is CASSRAGAQDEKLFF. The DNA for the CDR3 is TGTGCCAGCAGCCGGGCGGGGGCGCAGGATGAAAAACTGTTTTTT. The whole variable domain, remainder taken from reference TRBV28 and TRBJ1-4, is DVKVTQSSRYLVKRTGEKVFLECVQDMDHENMFWYRQDPGLGLRLIYFSYDVKMKEKGDIPEGYSVSREKKERFSLILESASTNQTSMYLCASSRAGAQDEKLFFGSGTQLSVL.

Comments on this clone: Distinct nucleotide sequences in the sample also encode this CDR3. This sequence joins TRBV11-2 and TRBJ1-2; D call uncertain. Germline V CDR1 and CDR2: SGHAT, FQNNGV. V was clipped by 1 base and J by 4 bases, with 4 bases between them. CDR3 size: 12 residues. CDR3 sequence reads: CASSLGGYGYTF. The CDR3 nucleotides are TGTGCCAGCAGCTTAGGGGGCTATGGCTACACCTTC.

This chain uses TRBV27 with TRBJ2-2, with 7 nucleotides matching TRBD2. Germline CDR1 reads MNHEY; CDR2 reads SMNVEV (reference sequence). J lost 6 bases, V lost 2 bases, and 6 bases had no gene match. The length of the CDR3 is 15 residues. DNA of the CDR3: TGTGCCAGCAGTTTAAGCGCGGGAGCGGCCGGGGAGCTGTTTTTT. Protein sequence: CASSLSAGAAGELFF.

This rearrangement joins TRBV6-5 to TRBJ2-1; TRBD2 matches at 8 bases. CDR1 and CDR2 (germline): MNHEY, SVGAGI. The CDR3 runs 14 residues. The V gene end was trimmed by 6 bases and the J gene end by 8 bases; junction bases not matched to a gene: 9. The CDR3 loop reads CASSAPGGAYEQFF. For the CDR3, the DNA is TGTGCCAGCAGCGCCCCGGGGGGGGCCTATGAGCAGTTCTTC.

As concerns this clone: Within the sample, other DNA sequences also encode this same CDR3. This chain joins TRBV28 and TRBJ1-2; 9 bases line up with TRBD1. This CDR3 is 13 amino acids long. V shed 6 bases and J 4 bases; nucleotides not matched to a gene: 3. The germline gives CDR1 MDHEN, CDR2 SYDVKM. CDR3 coding DNA: TGTGCCAGCAGGACGGGACAGGGCTATGGCTACACCTTC. Protein product: CASRTGQGYGYTF.

J is TRBJ2-2 and V is TRBV7-3, with TRBD1 matching 12 bases. Germline V CDR1 and CDR2: SGHTA, FQGTGA. The trim removed 5 bases at V and 5 bases at J, leaving 9 bases unmatched. The CDR3 is 17 amino acids. This CDR3 is CASSLGRDRGRTGELFF. As DNA, the CDR3 is TGTGCCAGCAGCCTAGGGCGGGACAGGGGGCGAACCGGGGAGCTGTTTTTT.

The genes are TRBV30 and TRBJ1-2; D is possibly TRBD1 (5 bases). The CDR3 is 12 amino acids. CDR1 GTSNPN and CDR2 SVGIG come from the germline V gene (reference sequence). V lost 1 base and J 3 bases, leaving 6 bases between the germline ends. The DNA of the CDR3 is TGTGCCTGGAGTGCGACAGACTATGGCTACACCTTC. Its protein is CAWSATDYGYTF. Using reference TRBV30 and TRBJ1-2 for the parts outside the CDR3, the full variable domain is SQTIHQWPATLVQPVGSPLSLECTVEGTSNPNLYWYRQAAGRGLQLLFYSVGIGQISSEVPQNLSASRPQDRQFILSSKKLLLSDSGFYLCAWSATDYGYTFGSGTRLTVV.

This clone was seen a single time. The chain uses TRBV5-5 and TRBJ2-1, with 12 bases identical to TRBD2. The CDR3 is made up of 15 amino acids. CDR1 and CDR2 from the germline V gene are SGHKS and YYEKEE (reference sequence). J gave up 4 bases and V 5 bases, and 4 bases lay outside the gene matches. The CDR3 is CASSLTSGSYNEQFF. Here the CDR3 DNA reads TGTGCCAGCAGTCTGACTAGCGGGAGTTACAATGAGCAGTTCTTC.

On this clone: Other nucleotide sequences in the sample specify the same CDR3. V is TRBV5-6 and J is TRBJ2-7; TRBD1 matches 7 bases. This CDR3 comprises 13 residues. With 2 bases clipped from V and 2 bases from J, the junction kept 1 base outside the gene matches. The germline V gene has CDR1 SGHDT and CDR2 YYEEEE. The CDR3 is CASSLDRAYEQYF. The CDR3, as DNA: TGTGCCAGCAGCTTAGACAGGGCCTACGAGCAGTACTTC.

This chain joins TRBV5-3 and TRBJ1-1; unclear D gene. TRBV5-3 counts as an open reading frame of uncertain function. The germline V and J ends were trimmed by 4 bases and 4 bases, with 14 bases remaining between them. This CDR3 is 14 amino acids long. The CDR3 protein is CARSPPRRGTEAFF. CDR3 coding DNA: TGTGCCAGAAGCCCGCCGCGTCGGGGCACTGAAGCTTTCTTT.

This clone was seen once. This rearrangement joins TRBV30 to TRBJ1-2, with a possible D match to TRBD1 (5 bases). Germline CDR1 is GTSNPN and CDR2 is SVGIG (reference sequence). CDR3 size: 15 residues. V lost 4 bases and J lost 6, with 21 bases in between. Here the CDR3 reads CAWTYLGGPRDGYTF. The CDR3 nucleotides read TGTGCCTGGACCTACCTTGGGGGTCCGAGGGATGGCTACACCTTC.

This chain uses TRBV30 with TRBJ1-3, with D uncertain. Trimming pared 0 bases from V and 7 bases from J, leaving 16 bases between. The length of the CDR3 is 15 residues. Germline CDR1 is GTSNPN and CDR2 is SVGIG (reference sequence). The CDR3, as DNA: TGTGCCTGGAGTGTACTAGGAGGGAGAGGTAACACCATATATTTT. Residues: CAWSVLGGRGNTIYF.

This clone was found a few times. The same CDR3 arises from other DNA sequences in this sample as well. The chain has TRBV29-1 and TRBJ1-2; no reliable D call. In germline, CDR1 is SQVTM, CDR2 ANQGSEA. With 0 bases removed from V and 2 bases from J, the gap between germline ends came to 10 bases. The CDR3 has 14 residues. The DNA for the CDR3 is TGCAGCGTTGAAGATCGGGGAGGCAACTATGGCTACACCTTC. It encodes CSVEDRGGNYGYTF.